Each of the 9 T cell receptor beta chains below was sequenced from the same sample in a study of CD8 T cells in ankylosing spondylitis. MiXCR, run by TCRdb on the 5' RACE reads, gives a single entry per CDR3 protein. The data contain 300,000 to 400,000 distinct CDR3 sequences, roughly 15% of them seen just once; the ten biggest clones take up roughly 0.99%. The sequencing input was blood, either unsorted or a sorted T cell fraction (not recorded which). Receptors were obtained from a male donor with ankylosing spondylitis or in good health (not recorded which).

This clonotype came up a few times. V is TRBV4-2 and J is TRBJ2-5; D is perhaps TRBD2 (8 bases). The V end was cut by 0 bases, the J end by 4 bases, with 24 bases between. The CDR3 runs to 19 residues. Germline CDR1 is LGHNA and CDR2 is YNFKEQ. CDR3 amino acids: CASSQDYVGGRPGGETQYF. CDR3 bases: TGTGCCAGCAGCCAAGATTATGTTGGCGGGAGGCCAGGGGGAGAGACCCAGTACTTC.

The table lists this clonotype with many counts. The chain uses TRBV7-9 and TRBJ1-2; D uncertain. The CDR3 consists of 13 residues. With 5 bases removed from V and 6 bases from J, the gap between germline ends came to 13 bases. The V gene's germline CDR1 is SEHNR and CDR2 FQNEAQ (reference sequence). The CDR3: CASSSSQGNGYTF. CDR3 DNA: TGTGCCAGCAGCAGTTCACAAGGGAATGGCTACACCTTC.

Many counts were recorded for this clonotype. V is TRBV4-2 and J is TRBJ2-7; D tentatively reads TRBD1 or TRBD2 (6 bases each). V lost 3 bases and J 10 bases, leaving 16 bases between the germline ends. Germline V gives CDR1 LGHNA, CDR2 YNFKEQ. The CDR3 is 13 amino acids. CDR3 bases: TGTGCCAGCAGCCAGGGGGGCCGAGGGGACCAGTACTTC. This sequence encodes CASSQGGRGDQYF.

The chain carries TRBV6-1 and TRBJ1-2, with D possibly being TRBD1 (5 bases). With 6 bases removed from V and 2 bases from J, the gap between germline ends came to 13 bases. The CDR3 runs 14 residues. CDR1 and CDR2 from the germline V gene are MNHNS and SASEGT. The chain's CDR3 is CASSPEWGNYGYTF. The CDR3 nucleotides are TGTGCCAGCAGCCCTGAGTGGGGGAACTATGGCTACACCTTC.

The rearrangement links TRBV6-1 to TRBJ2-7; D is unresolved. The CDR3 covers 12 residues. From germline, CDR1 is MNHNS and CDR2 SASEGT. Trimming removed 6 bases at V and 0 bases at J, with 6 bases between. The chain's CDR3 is CASSALSYEQYF. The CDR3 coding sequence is TGTGCCAGCAGCGCTCTCTCCTACGAGCAGTACTTC.

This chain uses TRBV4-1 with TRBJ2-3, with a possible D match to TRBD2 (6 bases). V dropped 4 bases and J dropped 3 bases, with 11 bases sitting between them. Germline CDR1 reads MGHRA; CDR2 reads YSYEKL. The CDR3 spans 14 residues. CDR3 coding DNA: TGCGCCAGCAGCCGGGAGGCCGAGACAGATACGCAGTATTTT. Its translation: CASSREAETDTQYF.

CDR3 coding DNA: TGCGCCAGCAGCCCCCTGGCGACTCTAGGGACCGGGGAGCTGTTTTTT. Protein: CASSPLATLGTGELFF. This rearrangement joins TRBV5-1 to TRBJ2-2, with D hard to call. The germline gives CDR1 SGHRS, CDR2 YFSETQ. Between the trimmed V and J ends, which lost 4 bases and 5 bases, there was a span of 18 bases. The CDR3 extends over 16 amino acids.

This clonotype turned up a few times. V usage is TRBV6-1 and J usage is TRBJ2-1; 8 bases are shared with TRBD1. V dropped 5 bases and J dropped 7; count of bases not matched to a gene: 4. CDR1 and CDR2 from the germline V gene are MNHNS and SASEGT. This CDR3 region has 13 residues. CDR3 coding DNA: TGTGCCAGCAGTCAATGGACAGGGAATGAGCAGTTCTTC. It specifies CASSQWTGNEQFF.

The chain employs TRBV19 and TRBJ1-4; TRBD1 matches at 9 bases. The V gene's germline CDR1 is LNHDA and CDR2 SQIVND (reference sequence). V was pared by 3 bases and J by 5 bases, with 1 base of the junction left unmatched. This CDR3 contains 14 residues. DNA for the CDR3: TGTGCCAGTAGTATTGGACAGGGGAATGAAAAACTGTTTTTT. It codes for CASSIGQGNEKLFF. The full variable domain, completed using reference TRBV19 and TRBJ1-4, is DGGITQSPKYLFRKEGQNVTLSCEQNLNHDAMYWYRQDPGQGLRLIYYSQIVNDFQKGDIAEGYSVSREKKESFPLTVTSAQKNPTAFYLCASSIGQGNEKLFFGSGTQLSVL.